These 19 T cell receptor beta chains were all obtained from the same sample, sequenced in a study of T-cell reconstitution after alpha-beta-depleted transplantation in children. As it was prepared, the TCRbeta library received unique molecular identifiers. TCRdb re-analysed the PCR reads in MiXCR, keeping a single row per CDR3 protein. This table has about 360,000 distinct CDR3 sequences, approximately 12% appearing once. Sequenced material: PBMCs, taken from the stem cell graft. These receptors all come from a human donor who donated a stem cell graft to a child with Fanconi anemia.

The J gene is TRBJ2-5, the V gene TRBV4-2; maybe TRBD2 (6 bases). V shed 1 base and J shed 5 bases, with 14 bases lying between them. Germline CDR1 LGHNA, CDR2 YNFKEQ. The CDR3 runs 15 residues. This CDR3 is CASSQGDTGDETQYF. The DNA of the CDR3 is TGTGCCAGCAGCCAAGGGGATACGGGAGACGAGACCCAGTACTTC.

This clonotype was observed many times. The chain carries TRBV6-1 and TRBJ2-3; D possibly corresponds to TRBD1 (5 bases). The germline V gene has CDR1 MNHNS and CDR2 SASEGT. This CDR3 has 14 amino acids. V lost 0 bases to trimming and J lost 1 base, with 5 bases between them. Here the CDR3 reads CASSEAGGTDTQYF. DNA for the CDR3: TGTGCCAGCAGTGAAGCAGGGGGCACAGATACGCAGTATTTT.

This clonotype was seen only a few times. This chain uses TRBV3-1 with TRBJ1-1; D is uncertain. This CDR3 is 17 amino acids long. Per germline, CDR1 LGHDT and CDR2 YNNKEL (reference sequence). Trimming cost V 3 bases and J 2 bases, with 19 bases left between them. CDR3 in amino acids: CASSQGMGYGVNTEAFF. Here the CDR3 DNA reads TGTGCCAGCAGCCAGGGGATGGGCTACGGGGTAAACACTGAAGCTTTCTTT.

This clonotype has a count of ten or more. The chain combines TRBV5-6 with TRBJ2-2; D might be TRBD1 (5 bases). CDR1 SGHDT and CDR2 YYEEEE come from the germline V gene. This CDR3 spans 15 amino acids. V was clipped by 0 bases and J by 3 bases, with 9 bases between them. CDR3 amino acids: CASSLVGADTGELFF. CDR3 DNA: TGTGCCAGCAGCTTGGTAGGGGCGGACACCGGGGAGCTGTTTTTT.

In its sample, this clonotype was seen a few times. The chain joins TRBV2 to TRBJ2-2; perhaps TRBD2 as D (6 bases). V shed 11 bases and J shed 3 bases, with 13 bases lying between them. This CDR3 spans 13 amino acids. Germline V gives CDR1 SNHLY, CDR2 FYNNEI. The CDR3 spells CAGGIEDTGELFF. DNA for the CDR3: TGTGCCGGCGGGATAGAGGACACCGGGGAGCTGTTTTTT.

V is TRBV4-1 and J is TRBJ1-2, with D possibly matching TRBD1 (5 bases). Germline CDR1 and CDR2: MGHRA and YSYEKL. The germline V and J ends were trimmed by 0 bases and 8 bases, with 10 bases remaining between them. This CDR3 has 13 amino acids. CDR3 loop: CASSQDQRQGYTF. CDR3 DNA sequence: TGCGCCAGCAGCCAAGATCAACGACAGGGCTACACCTTC.

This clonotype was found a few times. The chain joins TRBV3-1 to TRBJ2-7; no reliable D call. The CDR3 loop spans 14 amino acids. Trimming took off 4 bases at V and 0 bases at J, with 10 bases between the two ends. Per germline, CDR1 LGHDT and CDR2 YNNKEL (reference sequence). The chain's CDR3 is CASSRTASSYEQYF. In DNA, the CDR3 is TGTGCCAGCAGCCGGACGGCGAGCTCCTACGAGCAGTACTTC.

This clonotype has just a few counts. In DNA form, the CDR3 reads TGTGCCAGTAGCAATTCCCGCCGGGCGCAGAATGAAAAACTGTTTTTT. Residues: CASSNSRRAQNEKLFF. The chain recombines TRBV19 with TRBJ1-4; D gene ambiguous. CDR1 is LNHDA and CDR2 is SQIVND in the germline V gene (reference sequence). CDR3 length equals 16 residues. Trimming took 6 bases from V and 5 from J, leaving 19 bases between them.

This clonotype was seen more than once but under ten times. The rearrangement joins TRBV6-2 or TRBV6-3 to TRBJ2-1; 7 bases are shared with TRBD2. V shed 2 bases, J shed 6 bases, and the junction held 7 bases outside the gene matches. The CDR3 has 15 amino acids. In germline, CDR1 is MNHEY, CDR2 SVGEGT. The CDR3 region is CASSYGEGDGNEQFF. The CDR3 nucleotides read TGTGCCAGCAGTTACGGGGAGGGTGATGGCAATGAGCAGTTCTTC.

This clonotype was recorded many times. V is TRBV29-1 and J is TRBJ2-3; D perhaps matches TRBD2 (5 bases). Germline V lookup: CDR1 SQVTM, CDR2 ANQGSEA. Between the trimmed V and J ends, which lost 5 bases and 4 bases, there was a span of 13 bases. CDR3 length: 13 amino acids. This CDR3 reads CSVKRGAPDTQYF. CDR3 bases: TGCAGCGTTAAACGGGGAGCCCCAGATACGCAGTATTTT.

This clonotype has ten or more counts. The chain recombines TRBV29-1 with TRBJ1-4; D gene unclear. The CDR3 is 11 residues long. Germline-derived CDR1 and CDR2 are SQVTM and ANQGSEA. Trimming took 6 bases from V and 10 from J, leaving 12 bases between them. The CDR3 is CSVLLIGKLFF. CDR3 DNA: TGCAGCGTCCTTTTAATCGGAAAACTGTTTTTT.

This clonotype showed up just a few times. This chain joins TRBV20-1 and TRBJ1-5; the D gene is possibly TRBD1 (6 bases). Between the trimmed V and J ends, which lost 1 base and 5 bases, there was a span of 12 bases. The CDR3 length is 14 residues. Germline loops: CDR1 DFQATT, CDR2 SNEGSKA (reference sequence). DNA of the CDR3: TGCAGTGCTAGAGTGGGGGCGCGGGATCAGCCCCAGCATTTT. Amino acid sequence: CSARVGARDQPQHF.

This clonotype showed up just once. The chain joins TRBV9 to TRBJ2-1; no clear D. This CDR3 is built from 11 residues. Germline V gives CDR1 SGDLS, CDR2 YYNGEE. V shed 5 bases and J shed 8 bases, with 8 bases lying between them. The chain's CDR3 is CASRGSDEQFF. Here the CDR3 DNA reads TGTGCCAGCAGGGGGTCGGATGAGCAGTTCTTC.

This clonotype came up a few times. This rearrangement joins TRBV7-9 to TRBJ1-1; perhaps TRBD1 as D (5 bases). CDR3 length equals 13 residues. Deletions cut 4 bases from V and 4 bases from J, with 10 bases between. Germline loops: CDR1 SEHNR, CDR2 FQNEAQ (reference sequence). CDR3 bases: TGTGCCAGCAGCTACACAGGTCCCACTGAAGCTTTCTTT. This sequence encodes CASSYTGPTEAFF.

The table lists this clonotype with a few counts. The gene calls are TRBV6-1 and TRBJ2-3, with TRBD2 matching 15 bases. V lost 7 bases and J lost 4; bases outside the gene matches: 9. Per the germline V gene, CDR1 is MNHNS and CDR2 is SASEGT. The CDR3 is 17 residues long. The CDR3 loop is CASNNPGLAGGPDTQYF. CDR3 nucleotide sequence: TGTGCCAGCAATAACCCCGGACTAGCGGGGGGGCCAGATACGCAGTATTTT.

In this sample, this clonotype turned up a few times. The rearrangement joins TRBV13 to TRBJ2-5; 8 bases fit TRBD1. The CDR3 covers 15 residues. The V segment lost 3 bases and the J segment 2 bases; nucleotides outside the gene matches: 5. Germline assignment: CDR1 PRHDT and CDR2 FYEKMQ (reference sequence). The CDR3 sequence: CASSLGQASQETQYF. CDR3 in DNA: TGTGCCAGCAGCTTGGGACAGGCGTCGCAAGAGACCCAGTACTTC.

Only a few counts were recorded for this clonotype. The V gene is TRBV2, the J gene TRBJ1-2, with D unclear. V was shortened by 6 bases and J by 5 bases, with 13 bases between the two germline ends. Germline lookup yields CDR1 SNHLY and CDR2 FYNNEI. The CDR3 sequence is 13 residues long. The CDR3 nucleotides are TGTGCCAGCAGCACAGATTCATCTTATGGCTACACCTTC. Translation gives CASSTDSSYGYTF. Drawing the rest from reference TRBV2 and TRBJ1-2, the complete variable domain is EPEVTQTPSHQVTQMGQEVILRCVPISNHLYFYWYRQILGQKVEFLVSFYNNEISEKSEIFDDQFSVERPDGSNFTLKIRSTKLEDSAMYFCASSTDSSYGYTFGSGTRLTVV.

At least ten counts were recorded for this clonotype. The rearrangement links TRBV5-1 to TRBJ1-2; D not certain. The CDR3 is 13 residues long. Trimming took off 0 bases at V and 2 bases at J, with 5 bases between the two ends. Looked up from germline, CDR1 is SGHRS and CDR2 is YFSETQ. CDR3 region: CASSLEQNYGYTF. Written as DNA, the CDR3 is TGCGCCAGCAGCTTGGAGCAAAACTATGGCTACACCTTC.

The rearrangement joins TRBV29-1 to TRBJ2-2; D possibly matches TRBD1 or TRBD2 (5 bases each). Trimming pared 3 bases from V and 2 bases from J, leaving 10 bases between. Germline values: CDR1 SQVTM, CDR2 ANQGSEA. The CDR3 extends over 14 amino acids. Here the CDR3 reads CSVDEGRNTGELFF. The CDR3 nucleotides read TGCAGCGTTGACGAGGGACGTAACACCGGGGAGCTGTTTTTT.